Described below is a single TCR beta chain sequence and its context. Trimming took 3 bases from V and 3 from J, leaving 6 bases between them. The CDR3 consists of 13 residues. The germline gives CDR1 MNHEY, CDR2 SMNVEV (reference sequence). TCRdb keeps only in-frame clones here, not all; method: immunoSEQ multiplex PCR. The sample lists 17,000 or so clones; around 90% were seen once. The source of the sample is a study of control samples from healthy donors and cancer patients. This chain links TRBV27 with TRBJ2-1, with D uncertain. This clonotype originated in a man aged 55 to 70 with head and neck cancer. Sequences were obtained from PBMCs. The CDR3 DNA reads TGTGCCAGCAGTTTCAGCAGCTACAATGAGCAGTTCTTC. The encoded protein is CASSFSSYNEQFF.